This T cell receptor (beta chain) was found in a study of blood T cells in healthy people across ages. Findings of the study overall: Diversity was higher, and naive CD4+ cells more numerous, in long-lived donors than in aged donors. The fall in TCR beta diversity per million T cells was roughly linear with age.

As to this clonotype: As yet, its antigen is unknown.

Total RNA, at least 5.5 micrograms per sample, came from PBMCs. Next came a second PCR, run for about 7 to 12 cycles, which used a sample-barcoded 5' primer along with a J-beta primer mix. There were at least 2.5 million CDR3-containing paired-end reads obtained from each sample. TCRdb re-called the 5' RACE reads with MiXCR, one entry per CDR3 protein. The data show roughly 1,300,000 distinct CDR3 sequences, approximately 63% seen once. The CDR3 has 13 residues. Trimming took 5 bases from V and 6 from J; bases not matched to a gene: 5. Germline assignment: CDR1 DFQATT and CDR2 SNEGSKA (reference sequence).

The chain links TRBV20-1 to TRBJ2-1; 9 bases align to TRBD2. This TCR came from a man younger than 30 in good health. Sequencing was done on a sample of blood. Written as DNA, the CDR3 is TGCAGTGCTTGCGGGAGGGCCAGCAATGAGCAGTTCTTC. Its translation is CSACGRASNEQFF.